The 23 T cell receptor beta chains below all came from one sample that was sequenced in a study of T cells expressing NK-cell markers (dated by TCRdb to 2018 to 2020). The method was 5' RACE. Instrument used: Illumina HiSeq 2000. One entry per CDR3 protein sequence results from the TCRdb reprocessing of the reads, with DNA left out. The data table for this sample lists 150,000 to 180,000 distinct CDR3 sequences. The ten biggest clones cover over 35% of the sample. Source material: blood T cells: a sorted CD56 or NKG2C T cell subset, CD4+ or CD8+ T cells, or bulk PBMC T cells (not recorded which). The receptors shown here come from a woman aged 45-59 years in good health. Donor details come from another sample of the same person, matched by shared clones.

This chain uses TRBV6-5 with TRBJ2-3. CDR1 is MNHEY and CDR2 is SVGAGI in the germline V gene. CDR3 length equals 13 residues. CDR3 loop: CASMLGRTDTQYF.

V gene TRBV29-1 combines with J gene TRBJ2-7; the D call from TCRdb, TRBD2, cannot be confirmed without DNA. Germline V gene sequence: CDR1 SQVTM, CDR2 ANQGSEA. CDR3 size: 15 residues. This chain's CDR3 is CSVVLSRVSSYEQYF.

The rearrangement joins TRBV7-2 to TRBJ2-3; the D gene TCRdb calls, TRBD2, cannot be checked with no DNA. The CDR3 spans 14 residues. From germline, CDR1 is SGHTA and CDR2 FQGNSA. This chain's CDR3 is CASSTQLGVDTQYF.

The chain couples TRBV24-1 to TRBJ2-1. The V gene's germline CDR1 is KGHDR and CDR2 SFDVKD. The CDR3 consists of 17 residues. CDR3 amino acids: CATSDFREAKAYNEQFF.

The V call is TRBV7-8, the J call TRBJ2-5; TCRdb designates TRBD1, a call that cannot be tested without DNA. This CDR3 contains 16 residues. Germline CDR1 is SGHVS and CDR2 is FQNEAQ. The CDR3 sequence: CASRLDGDRTQETQYF.

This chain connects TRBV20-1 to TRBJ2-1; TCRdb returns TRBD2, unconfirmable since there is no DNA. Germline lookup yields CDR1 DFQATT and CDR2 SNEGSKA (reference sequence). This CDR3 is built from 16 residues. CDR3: CSARDPATSGMYEQFF.

The CDR3 loop reads CASIGTGGPLEQFF. This chain uses TRBV2 with TRBJ2-1; no DNA is available, so the TRBD2 call from TCRdb remains unchecked. There are 14 residues in the CDR3. CDR1 and CDR2 from the germline V gene are SNHLY and FYNNEI.

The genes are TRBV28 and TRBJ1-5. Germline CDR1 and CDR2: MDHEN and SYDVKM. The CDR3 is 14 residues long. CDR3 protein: CATAGLDSNQPQHF.

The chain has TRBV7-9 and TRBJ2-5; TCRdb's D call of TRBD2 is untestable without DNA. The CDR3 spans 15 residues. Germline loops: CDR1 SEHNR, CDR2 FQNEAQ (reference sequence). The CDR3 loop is CASSSYRLDKKTQYF.

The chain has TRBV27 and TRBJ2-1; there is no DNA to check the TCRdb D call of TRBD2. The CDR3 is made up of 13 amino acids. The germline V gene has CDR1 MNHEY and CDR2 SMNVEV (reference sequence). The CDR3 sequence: CASGDQGRNEQFF.

CDR3 in amino acids: CSVILRTGELFF. The chain carries TRBV29-1 and TRBJ2-2. From germline, CDR1 is SQVTM and CDR2 ANQGSEA. The CDR3 totals 12 residues.

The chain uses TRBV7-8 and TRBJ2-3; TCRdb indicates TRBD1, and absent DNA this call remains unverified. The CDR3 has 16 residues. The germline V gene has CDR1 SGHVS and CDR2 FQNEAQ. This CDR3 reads CASSLPGVPSTDTQYF.

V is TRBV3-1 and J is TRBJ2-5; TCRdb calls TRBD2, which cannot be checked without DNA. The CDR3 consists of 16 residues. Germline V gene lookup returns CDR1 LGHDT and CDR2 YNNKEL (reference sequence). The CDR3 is CASSQDRRAVQETQYF.

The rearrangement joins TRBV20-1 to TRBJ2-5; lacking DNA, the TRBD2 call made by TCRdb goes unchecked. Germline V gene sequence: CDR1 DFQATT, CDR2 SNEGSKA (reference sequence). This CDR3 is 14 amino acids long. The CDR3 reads CSARGLAGVETQYF.

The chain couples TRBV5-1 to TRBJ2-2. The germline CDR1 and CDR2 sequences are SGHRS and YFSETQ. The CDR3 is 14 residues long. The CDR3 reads CASSPQMNTGELFF.

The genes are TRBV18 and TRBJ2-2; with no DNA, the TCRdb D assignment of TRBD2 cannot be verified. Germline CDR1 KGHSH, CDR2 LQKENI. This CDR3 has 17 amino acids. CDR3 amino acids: CASSRRLAGEIAGELFF.

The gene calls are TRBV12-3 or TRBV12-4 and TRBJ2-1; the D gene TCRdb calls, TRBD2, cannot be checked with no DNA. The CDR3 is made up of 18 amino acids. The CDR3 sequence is CASRNGTSPISSYNEQFF.

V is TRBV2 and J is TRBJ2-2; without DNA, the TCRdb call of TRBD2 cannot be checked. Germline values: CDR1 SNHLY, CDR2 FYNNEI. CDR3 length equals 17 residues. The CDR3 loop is CASSELTAGPDTGELFF.

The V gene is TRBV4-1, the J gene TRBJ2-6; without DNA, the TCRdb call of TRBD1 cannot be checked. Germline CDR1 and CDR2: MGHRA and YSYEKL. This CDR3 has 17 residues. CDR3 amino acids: CASSQEGRNSGANVLTF.

The CDR3 reads CASSRGTEAFF. The gene calls are TRBV7-8 and TRBJ1-1. Looked up from germline, CDR1 is SGHVS and CDR2 is FQNEAQ. The CDR3 runs to 11 residues.

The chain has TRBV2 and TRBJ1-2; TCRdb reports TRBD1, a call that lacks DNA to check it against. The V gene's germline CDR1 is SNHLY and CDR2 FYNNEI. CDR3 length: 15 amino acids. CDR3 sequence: CASSITEQGGEGYTF. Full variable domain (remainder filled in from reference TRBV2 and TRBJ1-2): EPEVTQTPSHQVTQMGQEVILRCVPISNHLYFYWYRQILGQKVEFLVSFYNNEISEKSEIFDDQFSVERPDGSNFTLKIRSTKLEDSAMYFCASSITEQGGEGYTFGSGTRLTVV.

CDR3 amino acids: CASSLVQENTEAFF. This rearrangement joins TRBV7-9 to TRBJ1-1. CDR3 length: 14 amino acids. Per the germline V gene, CDR1 is SEHNR and CDR2 is FQNEAQ (reference sequence).

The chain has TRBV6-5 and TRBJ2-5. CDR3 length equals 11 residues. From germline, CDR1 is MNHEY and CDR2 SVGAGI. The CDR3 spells CASSYGETQYF.